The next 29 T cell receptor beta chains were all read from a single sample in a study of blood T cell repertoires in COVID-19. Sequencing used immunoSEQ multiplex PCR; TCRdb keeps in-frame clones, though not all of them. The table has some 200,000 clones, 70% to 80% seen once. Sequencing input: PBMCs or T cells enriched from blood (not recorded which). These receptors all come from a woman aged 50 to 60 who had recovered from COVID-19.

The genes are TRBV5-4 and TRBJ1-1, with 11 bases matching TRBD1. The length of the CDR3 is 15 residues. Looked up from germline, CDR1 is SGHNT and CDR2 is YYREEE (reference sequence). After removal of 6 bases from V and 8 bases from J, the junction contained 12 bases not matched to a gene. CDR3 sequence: CASTDGQGATREAFF. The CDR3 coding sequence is TGTGCCAGCACCGACGGACAGGGGGCGACTAGGGAAGCTTTCTTT.

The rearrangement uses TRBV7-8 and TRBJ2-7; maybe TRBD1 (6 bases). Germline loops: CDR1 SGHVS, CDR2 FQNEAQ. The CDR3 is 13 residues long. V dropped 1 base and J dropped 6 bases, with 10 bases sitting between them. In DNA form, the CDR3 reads TGTGCCAGCAGCTTAGGGATAGGGGGCGAGCAGTACTTC. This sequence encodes CASSLGIGGEQYF.

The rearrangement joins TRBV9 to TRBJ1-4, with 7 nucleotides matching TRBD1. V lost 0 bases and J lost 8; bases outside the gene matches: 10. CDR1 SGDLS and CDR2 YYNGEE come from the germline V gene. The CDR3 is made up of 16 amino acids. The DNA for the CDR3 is TGTGCCAGCAGCGTAGATCGCGGTAGGGGGCGCGAAAAACTGTTTTTT. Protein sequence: CASSVDRGRGREKLFF. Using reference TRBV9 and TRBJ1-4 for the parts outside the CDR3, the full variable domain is DSGVTQTPKHLITATGQRVTLRCSPRSGDLSVYWYQQSLDQGLQFLIQYYNGEERAKGNILERFSAQQFPDLHSELNLSSLELGDSALYFCASSVDRGRGREKLFFGSGTQLSVL.

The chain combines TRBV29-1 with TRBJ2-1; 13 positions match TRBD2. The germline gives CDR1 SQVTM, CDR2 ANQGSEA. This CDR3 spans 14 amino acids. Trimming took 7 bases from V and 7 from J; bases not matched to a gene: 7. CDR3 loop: CSEGLAGVRNEQFF. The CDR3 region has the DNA TGCAGCGAAGGACTAGCGGGAGTTCGGAATGAGCAGTTCTTC.

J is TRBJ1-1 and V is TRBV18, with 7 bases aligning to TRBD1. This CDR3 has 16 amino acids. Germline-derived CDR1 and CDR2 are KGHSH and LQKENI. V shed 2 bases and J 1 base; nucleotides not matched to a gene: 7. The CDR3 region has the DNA TGTGCCAGCTCACCAACGTTGACAGGGACGAACACTGAAGCTTTCTTT. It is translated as CASSPTLTGTNTEAFF.

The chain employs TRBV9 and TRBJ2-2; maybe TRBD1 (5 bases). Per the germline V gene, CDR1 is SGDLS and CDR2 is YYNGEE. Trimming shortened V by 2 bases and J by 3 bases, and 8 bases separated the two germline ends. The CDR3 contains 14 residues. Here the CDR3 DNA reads TGTGCCAGCAGCGTCAGGGCAGACACCGGGGAGCTGTTTTTT. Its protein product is CASSVRADTGELFF.

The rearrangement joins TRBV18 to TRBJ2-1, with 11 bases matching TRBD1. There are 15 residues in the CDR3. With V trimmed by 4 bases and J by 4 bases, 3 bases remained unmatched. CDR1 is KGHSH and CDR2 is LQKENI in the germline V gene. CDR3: CASSQGQGAYNEQFF. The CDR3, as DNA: TGTGCCAGCTCACAAGGACAGGGGGCATACAATGAGCAGTTCTTC.

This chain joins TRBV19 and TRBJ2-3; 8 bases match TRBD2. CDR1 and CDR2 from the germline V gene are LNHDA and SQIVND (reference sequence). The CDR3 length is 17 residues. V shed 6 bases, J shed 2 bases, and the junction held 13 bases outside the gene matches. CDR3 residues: CASSDRAGDVATDTQYF. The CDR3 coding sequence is TGTGCCAGTAGCGACAGAGCGGGAGATGTGGCCACAGATACGCAGTATTTT.

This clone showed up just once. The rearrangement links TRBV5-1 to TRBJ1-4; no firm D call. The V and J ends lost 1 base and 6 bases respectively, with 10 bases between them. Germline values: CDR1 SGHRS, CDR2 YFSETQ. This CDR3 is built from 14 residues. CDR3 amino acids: CASSLTGGDEKLFF. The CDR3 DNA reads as TGCGCCAGCAGCTTGACGGGAGGTGATGAAAAACTGTTTTTT.

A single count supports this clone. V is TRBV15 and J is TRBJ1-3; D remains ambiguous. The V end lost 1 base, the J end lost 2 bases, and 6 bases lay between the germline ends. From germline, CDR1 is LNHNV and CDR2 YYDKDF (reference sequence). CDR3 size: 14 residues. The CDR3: CATSRGPPGNTIYF. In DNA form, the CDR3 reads TGTGCCACCAGCAGAGGGCCGCCTGGAAACACCATATATTTT.

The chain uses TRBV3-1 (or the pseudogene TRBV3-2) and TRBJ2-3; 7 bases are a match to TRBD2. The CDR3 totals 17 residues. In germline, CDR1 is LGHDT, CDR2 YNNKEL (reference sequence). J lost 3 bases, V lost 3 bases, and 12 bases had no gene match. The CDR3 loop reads CASSHRAKGGRTDTQYF. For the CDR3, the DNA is TGTGCCAGCAGCCATAGGGCCAAGGGAGGGCGGACAGATACGCAGTATTTT.

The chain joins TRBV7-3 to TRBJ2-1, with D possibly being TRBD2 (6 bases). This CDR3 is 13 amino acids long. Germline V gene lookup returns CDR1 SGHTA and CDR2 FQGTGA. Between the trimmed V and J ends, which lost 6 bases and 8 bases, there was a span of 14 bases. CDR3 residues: CASSLRRADEQFF. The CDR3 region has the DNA TGTGCCAGCAGTTTGAGGAGGGCCGATGAGCAGTTCTTC.

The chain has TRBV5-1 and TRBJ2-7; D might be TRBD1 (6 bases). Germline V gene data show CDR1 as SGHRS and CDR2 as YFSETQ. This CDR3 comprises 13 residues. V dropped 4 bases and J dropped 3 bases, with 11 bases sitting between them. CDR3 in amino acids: CASSRTDFYEQYF. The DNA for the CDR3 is TGCGCCAGCAGCCGGACAGATTTCTACGAGCAGTACTTC.

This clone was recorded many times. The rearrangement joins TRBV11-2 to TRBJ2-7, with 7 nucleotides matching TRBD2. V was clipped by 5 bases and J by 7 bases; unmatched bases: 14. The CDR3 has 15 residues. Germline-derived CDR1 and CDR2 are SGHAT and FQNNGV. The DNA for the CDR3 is TGTGCCAGCAGCCTCGAAGCGGGGTCCGCGGGGGAGCAGTACTTC. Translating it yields CASSLEAGSAGEQYF.

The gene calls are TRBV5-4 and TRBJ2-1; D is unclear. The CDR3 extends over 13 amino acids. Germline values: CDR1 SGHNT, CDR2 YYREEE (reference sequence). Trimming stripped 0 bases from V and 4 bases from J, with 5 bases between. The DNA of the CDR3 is TGTGCCAGCAGCTTGGTGGCATACAATGAGCAGTTCTTC. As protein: CASSLVAYNEQFF.

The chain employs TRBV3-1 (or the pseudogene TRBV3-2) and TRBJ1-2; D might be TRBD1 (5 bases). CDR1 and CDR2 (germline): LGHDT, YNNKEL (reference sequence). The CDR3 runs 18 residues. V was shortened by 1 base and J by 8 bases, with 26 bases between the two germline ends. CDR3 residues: CASSQGKSAGLWFLGYTF. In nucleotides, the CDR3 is TGTGCCAGCAGCCAAGGTAAATCAGCGGGACTGTGGTTCTTAGGCTACACCTTC.

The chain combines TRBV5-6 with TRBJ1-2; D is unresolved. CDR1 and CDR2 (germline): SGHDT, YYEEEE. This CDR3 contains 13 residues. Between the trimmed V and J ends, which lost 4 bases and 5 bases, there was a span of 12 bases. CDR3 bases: TGTGCCAGCAGCGGGAGTGCGGGATATGGCTACACCTTC. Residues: CASSGSAGYGYTF.

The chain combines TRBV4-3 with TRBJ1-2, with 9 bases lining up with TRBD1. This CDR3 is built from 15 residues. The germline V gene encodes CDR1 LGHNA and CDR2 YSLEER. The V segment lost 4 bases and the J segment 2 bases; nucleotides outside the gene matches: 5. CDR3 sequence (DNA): TGCGCCAGCAGCCGACAGGGGGAAGAGAACTATGGCTACACCTTC. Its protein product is CASSRQGEENYGYTF.

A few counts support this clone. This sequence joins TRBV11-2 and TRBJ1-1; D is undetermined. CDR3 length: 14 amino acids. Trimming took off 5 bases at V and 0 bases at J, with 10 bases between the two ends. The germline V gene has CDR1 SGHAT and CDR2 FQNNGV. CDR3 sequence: CASSAVVVNTEAFF. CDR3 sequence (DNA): TGTGCCAGCAGCGCGGTCGTTGTGAACACTGAAGCTTTCTTT. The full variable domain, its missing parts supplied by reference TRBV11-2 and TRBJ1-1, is EAGVAQSPRYKIIEKRQSVAFWCNPISGHATLYWYQQILGQGPKLLIQFQNNGVVDDSQLPKDRFSAERLKGVDSTLKIQPAKLEDSAVYLCASSAVVVNTEAFFGQGTRLTVV.

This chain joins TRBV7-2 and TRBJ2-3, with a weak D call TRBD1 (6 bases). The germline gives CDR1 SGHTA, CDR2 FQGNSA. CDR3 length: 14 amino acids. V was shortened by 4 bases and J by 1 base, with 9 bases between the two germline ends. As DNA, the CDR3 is TGTGCCAGCAGCTACAGACAGGGCACAGATACGCAGTATTTT. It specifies CASSYRQGTDTQYF.

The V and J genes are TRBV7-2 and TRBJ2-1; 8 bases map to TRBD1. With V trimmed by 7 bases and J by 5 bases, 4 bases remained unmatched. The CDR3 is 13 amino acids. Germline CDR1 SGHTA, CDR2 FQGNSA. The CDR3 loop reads CASKDRVHNEQFF. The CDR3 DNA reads TGTGCCAGCAAGGACAGGGTTCACAATGAGCAGTTCTTC.

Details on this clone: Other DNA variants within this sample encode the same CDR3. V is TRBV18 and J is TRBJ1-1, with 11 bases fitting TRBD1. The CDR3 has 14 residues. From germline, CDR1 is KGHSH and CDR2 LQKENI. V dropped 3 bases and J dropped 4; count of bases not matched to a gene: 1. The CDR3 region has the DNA TGTGCCAGCTCACCTGGACAGGGGGCCACTGAAGCTTTCTTT. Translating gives CASSPGQGATEAFF.

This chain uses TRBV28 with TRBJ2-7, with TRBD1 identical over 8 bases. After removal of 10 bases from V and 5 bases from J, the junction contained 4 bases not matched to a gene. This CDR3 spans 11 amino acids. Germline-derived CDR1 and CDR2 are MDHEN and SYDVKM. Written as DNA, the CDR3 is TGTGCCACCGGGGGACAGGACGAGCAGTACTTC. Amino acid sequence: CATGGQDEQYF.

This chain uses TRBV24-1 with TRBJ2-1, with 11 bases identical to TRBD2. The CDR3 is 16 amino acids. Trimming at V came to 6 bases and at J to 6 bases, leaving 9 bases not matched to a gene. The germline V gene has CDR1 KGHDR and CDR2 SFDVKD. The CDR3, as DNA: TGTGCCACCAGTACTACTAGCGGGAGACCATTCAATGAGCAGTTCTTC. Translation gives CATSTTSGRPFNEQFF.

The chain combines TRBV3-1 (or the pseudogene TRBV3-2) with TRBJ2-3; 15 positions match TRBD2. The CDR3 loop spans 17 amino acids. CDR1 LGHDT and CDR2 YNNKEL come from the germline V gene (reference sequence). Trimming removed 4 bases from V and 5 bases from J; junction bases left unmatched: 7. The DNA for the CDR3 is TGTGCCAGCAGCCGCGATGCGGGACTAGCGGGAGGAGATACGCAGTATTTT. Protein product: CASSRDAGLAGGDTQYF.

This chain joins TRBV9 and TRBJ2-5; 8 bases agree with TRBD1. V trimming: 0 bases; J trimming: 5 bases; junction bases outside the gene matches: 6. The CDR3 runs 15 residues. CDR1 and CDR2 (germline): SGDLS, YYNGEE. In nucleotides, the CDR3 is TGTGCCAGCAGCGTAGCAGGGGGCCGCCTGGAGACCCAGTACTTC. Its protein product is CASSVAGGRLETQYF.

The CDR3, as DNA: TGTGCCAGCAGCCTCAGGGAGGCCGGGACCCAGTACTTC. This sequence encodes CASSLREAGTQYF. The rearrangement uses TRBV7-2 and TRBJ2-5; perhaps TRBD2 as D (6 bases). This CDR3 region has 13 residues. Germline CDR1 and CDR2: SGHTA and FQGNSA. V lost 5 bases and J lost 7, with 14 bases in between. Complete variable domain (other parts from reference TRBV7-2 and TRBJ2-5): GAGVSQSPSNKVTEKGKDVELRCDPISGHTALYWYRQSLGQGLEFLIYFQGNSAPDKSGLPSDRFSAERTGGSVSTLTIQRTQQEDSAVYLCASSLREAGTQYFGPGTRLLVL.

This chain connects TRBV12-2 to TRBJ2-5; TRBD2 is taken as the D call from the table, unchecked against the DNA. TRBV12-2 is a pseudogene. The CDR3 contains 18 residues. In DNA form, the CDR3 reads TGTGCAAGTCGCTTCTTGGGTCCGGGACTAGCGGTAGAAGAGACCCAGTACTTC. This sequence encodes CASRFLGPGLAVEETQYF.

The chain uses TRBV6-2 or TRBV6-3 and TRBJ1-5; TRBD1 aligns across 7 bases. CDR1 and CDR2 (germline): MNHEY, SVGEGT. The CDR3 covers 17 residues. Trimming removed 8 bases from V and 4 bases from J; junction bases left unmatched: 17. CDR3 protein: CASGWGRGLRGNQPQHF. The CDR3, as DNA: TGTGCCAGCGGTTGGGGAAGGGGGCTACGCGGTAATCAGCCCCAGCATTTT.